The next 30 T cell receptor beta chains were all read from a single sample in a study of Ad26.COV2.S vaccination and SARS-CoV-2 variants. Some clones are missing from TCRdb's copy, which holds only in-frame ones; the method was immunoSEQ multiplex PCR. The sample records hundreds of thousands of clones, approximately 90% being singletons. Treatment indicated: approximately 18 received Ad26.COV2.S at low or high dose, single or two shots; several received placebo; per-sample allocation not given. Sampling occurred on day 63 after the first vaccine or placebo injection. This sample comprised peripheral blood, obtained in a trial of Ad26.COV2.S vaccine versus placebo. These receptors all stem from a person between 18 and 65 years old who received the Ad26.COV2.S COVID-19 vaccine or a placebo.

The rearrangement links TRBV3-1 (or the pseudogene TRBV3-2) to TRBJ2-2; the D is unclear. V gave up 0 bases and J gave up 3 bases, with 8 bases separating them. CDR1 and CDR2 (germline): LGHDT, YNNKEL (reference sequence). This CDR3 is 15 amino acids long. Here the CDR3 DNA reads TGTGCCAGCAGCCAAGAGGGCACTTACACCGGGGAGCTGTTTTTT. Translating gives CASSQEGTYTGELFF.

Concerning this clone itself: A much larger clone sits a single nucleotide away, making a read error possible. V and J are TRBV28 and TRBJ1-1; no reliable D call. CDR3 size: 13 residues. The V and J ends lost 2 bases and 1 base respectively, with 5 bases between them. The germline CDR1 and CDR2 sequences are MDHEN and SYDVKM. This CDR3 is CASSLGWNTEAFF. The CDR3 bases are TGTGCCAGCAGTTTAGGGTGGAACACTGAAGCTTTCTTT.

V is TRBV6-2 or TRBV6-3 and J is TRBJ1-5; 8 bases are shared with TRBD1. Germline V lookup: CDR1 MNHEY, CDR2 SVGEGT. The CDR3 covers 16 residues. Losses at the gene ends were 2 bases for V and 6 bases for J; bases not matched to a gene: 9. As DNA, the CDR3 is TGTGCCAGCAGTTACGCCGTACAGGGGGTTAGTCAGCCCCAGCATTTT. This encodes CASSYAVQGVSQPQHF.

This clone was recorded only once. V gene TRBV6-1 combines with J gene TRBJ1-2; no reliable D call. Looked up from germline, CDR1 is MNHNS and CDR2 is SASEGT. The CDR3 is 17 residues long. Trimming stripped 1 base from V and 0 bases from J, with 15 bases between. The CDR3 sequence is CASSEVRHGRTNYGYTF. The CDR3 DNA follows: TGTGCCAGCAGTGAAGTAAGGCACGGCAGAACTAACTATGGCTACACCTTC.

V is TRBV6-1 and J is TRBJ1-2; D gene ambiguous. The V end was cut by 3 bases, the J end by 2 bases, with 7 bases between. The germline V gene encodes CDR1 MNHNS and CDR2 SASEGT. The CDR3 loop spans 13 amino acids. CDR3 sequence reads: CASSEVRNYGYTF. The DNA of the CDR3 is TGTGCCAGCAGTGAGGTCAGGAACTATGGCTACACCTTC.

The chain employs TRBV20-1 and TRBJ1-6; D is ambiguous. CDR3 size: 10 residues. Germline V gene lookup returns CDR1 DFQATT and CDR2 SNEGSKA (reference sequence). The V end lost 5 bases, the J end lost 14 bases, and 10 bases lay between the germline ends. CDR3 loop: CSAEGNTLHF. The CDR3 DNA sequence: TGCAGTGCTGAAGGGAACACCCTCCACTTT.

CDR3 in amino acids: CAWSVLFDIQYF. DNA of the CDR3: TGTGCCTGGAGTGTATTGTTTGACATTCAGTACTTC. This sequence joins TRBV30 and TRBJ2-4, with no clear D. This CDR3 contains 12 residues. From germline, CDR1 is GTSNPN and CDR2 SVGIG (reference sequence). Trimming took 0 bases from V and 8 from J, leaving 8 bases between them. Looking up the rest from reference TRBV30 and TRBJ2-4 gives the full variable domain: SQTIHQWPATLVQPVGSPLSLECTVEGTSNPNLYWYRQAAGRGLQLLFYSVGIGQISSEVPQNLSASRPQDRQFILSSKKLLLSDSGFYLCAWSVLFDIQYFGAGTRLSVL.

The chain carries TRBV11-3 and TRBJ2-3, with D maybe TRBD1 (6 bases). Germline CDR1 reads SGHNT; CDR2 reads YENEEA. The CDR3 runs 16 residues. V was shortened by 1 base and J by 4 bases, with 15 bases between the two germline ends. The CDR3 loop reads CASSLGFRGRADTQYF. DNA of the CDR3: TGTGCCAGCAGCTTAGGATTCAGGGGTAGGGCAGATACGCAGTATTTT.

The V and J genes are TRBV28 and TRBJ1-1; TRBD1 is a possible D gene (5 bases). V was pared by 1 base and J by 5 bases, with 14 bases between. Germline CDR1 MDHEN, CDR2 SYDVKM. The CDR3 length is 15 residues. Here the CDR3 DNA reads TGTGCCAGCAGTTTATTCTCCAGGGCGATGACTGAAGCTTTCTTT. Residues: CASSLFSRAMTEAFF.

The CDR3 DNA sequence: TGCGCCAGCAGCCAAGGATGGACAGACACAGATACGCAGTATTTT. The encoded protein is CASSQGWTDTDTQYF. The chain links TRBV4-1 to TRBJ2-3; the D gene is possibly TRBD1 (6 bases). The CDR3 contains 15 residues. Germline V gene data show CDR1 as MGHRA and CDR2 as YSYEKL. V was pared by 1 base and J by 2 bases, with 10 bases between.

The chain joins TRBV7-2 to TRBJ1-3, with 7 bases fitting TRBD1. The CDR3 is made up of 14 amino acids. CDR1 is SGHTA and CDR2 is FQGNSA in the germline V gene. V was pared by 4 bases and J by 4 bases, with 4 bases of the junction left unmatched. The CDR3 DNA is TGTGCCAGCAGCTCAGGGGGTTTCGGAAACACCATATATTTT. Translating gives CASSSGGFGNTIYF.

This chain links TRBV7-2 with TRBJ2-7, with a tentative D call TRBD2 (6 bases). Germline V gene lookup returns CDR1 SGHTA and CDR2 FQGNSA. V was trimmed by 5 bases and J by 0 bases, leaving 14 bases between them. The CDR3 runs 15 residues. CDR3 sequence reads: CASSHRSGNSYEQYF. The DNA for the CDR3 is TGTGCCAGCAGCCATCGTAGCGGAAACTCCTACGAGCAGTACTTC. The complete variable domain, with remaining parts taken from reference TRBV7-2 and TRBJ2-7, reads GAGVSQSPSNKVTEKGKDVELRCDPISGHTALYWYRQSLGQGLEFLIYFQGNSAPDKSGLPSDRFSAERTGGSVSTLTIQRTQQEDSAVYLCASSHRSGNSYEQYFGPGTRLTVT.

V is TRBV19 and J is TRBJ1-1; D is unresolved. The CDR3 is made up of 14 amino acids. Germline CDR1 and CDR2: LNHDA and SQIVND (reference sequence). V gave up 5 bases and J gave up 2 bases, with 12 bases separating them. The CDR3 is CASSHAETNTEAFF. In DNA form, the CDR3 reads TGTGCCAGTAGTCATGCGGAGACTAACACTGAAGCTTTCTTT.

The table lists this clone with a count of one. This chain links TRBV5-6 with TRBJ1-1; D gene ambiguous. The CDR3 runs to 15 residues. Trimming pared 0 bases from V and 3 bases from J, leaving 12 bases between. CDR1 is SGHDT, CDR2 YYEEEE, per germline. The CDR3 DNA is TGTGCCAGCAGCTTGGTTACAGCGGATTACACTGAAGCTTTCTTT. It encodes CASSLVTADYTEAFF.

This chain uses TRBV18 with TRBJ2-6; D tentatively fits TRBD1 or TRBD2 (5 bases each). The germline V gene encodes CDR1 KGHSH and CDR2 LQKENI. There are 17 residues in the CDR3. V was cut by 3 bases and J by 0 bases, with 12 bases left in between. This chain's CDR3 is CASSPRDGGSGANVLTF. The CDR3 bases are TGTGCCAGCTCACCCCGGGACGGAGGCTCTGGGGCCAACGTCCTGACTTTC.

The chain joins TRBV29-1 to TRBJ2-3; D may correspond to TRBD1 or TRBD2 (5 bases each). Germline CDR1 is SQVTM and CDR2 is ANQGSEA. The CDR3 is 14 residues long. The V end lost 3 bases, the J end lost 2 bases, and 12 bases lay between the germline ends. CDR3 sequence reads: CSVEGDQPTDTQYF. The CDR3 nucleotides are TGCAGCGTTGAGGGGGATCAACCCACAGATACGCAGTATTTT.

The gene calls are TRBV29-1 and TRBJ2-3; 14 nucleotides match TRBD2. Germline V CDR1 and CDR2: SQVTM, ANQGSEA. The CDR3 totals 14 residues. V was pared by 6 bases and J by 4 bases, with 3 bases of the junction left unmatched. The CDR3 sequence: CSVGTSGSPDTQYF. In DNA, the CDR3 is TGCAGCGTAGGGACTAGCGGGAGCCCAGATACGCAGTATTTT.

The chain couples TRBV28 to TRBJ2-7; D possibly corresponds to TRBD1 (5 bases). Germline V lookup: CDR1 MDHEN, CDR2 SYDVKM. The CDR3 loop spans 14 amino acids. V was clipped by 1 base and J by 2 bases, with 9 bases between them. CDR3 sequence: CASSLFLGAYEQYF. The CDR3 DNA follows: TGTGCCAGCAGTTTATTTTTAGGGGCCTACGAGCAGTACTTC.

The chain links TRBV19 to TRBJ2-2; D is unresolved. This CDR3 has 12 residues. The V end was cut by 8 bases, the J end by 5 bases, with 9 bases between. The germline V gene encodes CDR1 LNHDA and CDR2 SQIVND (reference sequence). The CDR3 loop is CASQDGTGELFF. The CDR3 nucleotides are TGTGCCAGTCAGGACGGGACCGGGGAGCTGTTTTTT.

The J gene is TRBJ2-7, the V gene TRBV27; 7 bases line up with TRBD1. Trimming removed 2 bases from V and 2 bases from J; junction bases left unmatched: 3. CDR3 length: 14 residues. Germline V gene sequence: CDR1 MNHEY, CDR2 SMNVEV (reference sequence). The CDR3 sequence: CASSLRGTAYEQYF. The CDR3, as DNA: TGTGCCAGCAGTTTAAGGGGGACAGCCTACGAGCAGTACTTC.

The chain is built from TRBV27 and TRBJ1-2; 10 nucleotides agree with TRBD1. The V gene's germline CDR1 is MNHEY and CDR2 SMNVEV (reference sequence). This CDR3 has 15 residues. Germline trimming cut 6 bases from V and 2 bases from J; bases unmatched to any gene: 6. For the CDR3, the DNA is TGTGCCAGCAGCCGGACAGGGGGTCCCAACTATGGCTACACCTTC. It is translated as CASSRTGGPNYGYTF.

A few counts support this clone. The V gene is TRBV5-1, the J gene TRBJ2-7; D uncertain. The V and J ends lost 0 bases and 0 bases respectively, with 7 bases between them. From germline, CDR1 is SGHRS and CDR2 YFSETQ. This CDR3 comprises 14 residues. The CDR3 DNA is TGCGCCAGCAGCTTGGTTTTGAACTCCTACGAGCAGTACTTC. Translated: CASSLVLNSYEQYF.

This chain connects TRBV27 to TRBJ1-2, with TRBD1 identical over 8 bases. The CDR3 sequence is 13 residues long. Germline assignment: CDR1 MNHEY and CDR2 SMNVEV (reference sequence). The V gene end was trimmed by 2 bases and the J gene end by 6 bases; junction bases not matched to a gene: 2. For the CDR3, the DNA is TGTGCCAGCAGTTTACAGGGGGCACATGGCTACACCTTC. Translating gives CASSLQGAHGYTF.

The chain uses TRBV7-2 and TRBJ1-4; D unclear. This CDR3 spans 14 amino acids. The germline V and J ends were trimmed by 5 bases and 8 bases, with 15 bases remaining between them. Germline V lookup: CDR1 SGHTA, CDR2 FQGNSA. The CDR3 bases are TGTGCCAGCAGCCATTCAACCTTAGGGGAAAAACTGTTTTTT. Residues: CASSHSTLGEKLFF.

CDR3 protein: CASSYSLQSQPQHF. The DNA of the CDR3 is TGTGCCAGCAGTTACTCGTTGCAGTCACAGCCCCAGCATTTT. The rearrangement joins TRBV6-5 to TRBJ1-5, with D unclear. Trimming shortened V by 0 bases and J by 7 bases, and 10 bases separated the two germline ends. The germline V gene encodes CDR1 MNHEY and CDR2 SVGAGI. CDR3 length: 14 amino acids.

This chain uses TRBV11-3 with TRBJ1-2; D unresolved. Germline V lookup: CDR1 SGHNT, CDR2 YENEEA. Trimming shortened V by 1 base and J by 2 bases, and 11 bases separated the two germline ends. The CDR3 runs 15 residues. CDR3 amino acids: CASSLGFPDNYGYTF. CDR3 sequence (DNA): TGTGCCAGCAGCTTAGGGTTTCCGGACAACTATGGCTACACCTTC.

CDR3 coding DNA: TGTGCCAGCAGCTTCCTAACACTGAAGAACACTGAAGCTTTCTTT. Protein product: CASSFLTLKNTEAFF. The chain recombines TRBV5-5 with TRBJ1-1, with D unresolved. CDR1 is SGHKS, CDR2 YYEKEE, per germline (reference sequence). Trimming left V 2 bases short and J 1 base short, with 12 bases between. This CDR3 is 15 amino acids long.

In regard to this clone: Other nucleotide sequences from this sample produce the same CDR3. The chain uses TRBV18 and TRBJ1-5; no definite D call. V was shortened by 2 bases and J by 5 bases, with 10 bases between the two germline ends. There are 14 residues in the CDR3. CDR1 KGHSH and CDR2 LQKENI come from the germline V gene. For the CDR3, the DNA is TGTGCCAGCTCACCAAGGCAAGGAGATCAGCCCCAGCATTTT. Its protein is CASSPRQGDQPQHF.

The count of this clone is one. The chain couples TRBV2 to TRBJ1-1; D gene unclear. In germline, CDR1 is SNHLY, CDR2 FYNNEI. The V and J ends lost 3 bases and 1 base respectively, with 9 bases between them. The CDR3 contains 14 residues. The CDR3 coding sequence is TGTGCCAGCAGTGAGGCCATCCCGAACACTGAAGCTTTCTTT. Protein sequence: CASSEAIPNTEAFF.

This chain joins TRBV2 and TRBJ2-1; TRBD2 agrees at 8 bases. Germline lookup yields CDR1 SNHLY and CDR2 FYNNEI. This CDR3 is built from 16 residues. Losses at the gene ends were 0 bases for V and 3 bases for J; bases not matched to a gene: 4. The CDR3 is CASSEARRGDYNEQFF. In DNA form, the CDR3 reads TGTGCCAGCAGTGAAGCGCGGCGGGGGGACTACAATGAGCAGTTCTTC.